Each of the 14 T cell receptor beta chains below was sequenced from the same sample in a study of T-cell reconstitution after alpha-beta-depleted transplantation in children listed by TCRdb under 2016. Library creation used PCR. TCRdb records Illumina HiSeq 2500 as the sequencer. TCR libraries were prepared with molecular barcoding, using unique molecular identifiers to normalize TCRbeta repertoire quantification. TCRdb passed the public sequencing reads through fastp at Q25 and MiXCR, retaining productive beta sequences. Under each unique CDR3 protein, matching rows form one entry showing the most common genes and DNA. This sample is represented by roughly 89,000 distinct CDR3 sequences; 12% of them were singletons. The ten largest clones capture about 15% of the sample. The source was PBMCs from the stem cell graft donor, collected from the stem cell graft. The receptor source for this set is a human donor who donated a stem cell graft to a child with inherited bone marrow failure.

This clonotype was seen many times. The V gene is TRBV7-3, the J gene TRBJ2-1, with 7 bases fitting TRBD2. CDR3 length equals 13 residues. Germline V gives CDR1 SGHTA, CDR2 FQGTGA. The junction had 7 bases not matched to a gene; V was cut back by 2 bases and J by 12 bases. The CDR3 bases are TGTGCCAGCAGCTTAGGGACGGGAGGTGTGCAGTTCTTC. Amino acid sequence: CASSLGTGGVQFF.

This chain joins TRBV20-1 and TRBJ2-7, with a possible D match to TRBD2 (6 bases). Germline-derived CDR1 and CDR2 are DFQATT and SNEGSKA (reference sequence). This CDR3 region has 12 residues. Between the trimmed V and J ends, which lost 7 bases and 0 bases, there was a span of 10 bases. CDR3 protein: CSVNGGSYEQYF. The DNA of the CDR3 is TGCAGTGTTAACGGGGGCTCCTACGAGCAGTACTTC.

This clonotype was observed a handful of times. The chain combines TRBV5-1 with TRBJ2-2; D uncertain. Germline V gives CDR1 SGHRS, CDR2 YFSETQ. V lost 4 bases and J 3 bases, leaving 13 bases between the germline ends. This CDR3 spans 15 amino acids. CDR3 sequence: CASSPQDLDTGELFF. The CDR3 DNA follows: TGCGCCAGCAGCCCGCAGGATTTGGACACCGGGGAGCTGTTTTTT.

In this sample, this clonotype turned up many times. In DNA, the CDR3 is TGCAGTGCTGAAAACAGGGGGCTGGAGACCCAGTACTTC. Its protein is CSAENRGLETQYF. The chain combines TRBV20-1 with TRBJ2-5; 9 bases match TRBD1. V shed 5 bases, J shed 5 bases, and the junction held 6 bases outside the gene matches. CDR1 and CDR2 (germline): DFQATT, SNEGSKA (reference sequence). This CDR3 has 13 amino acids.

This clonotype was counted many times. The chain combines TRBV10-3 with TRBJ2-7, with a tentative D call TRBD1 (6 bases). The CDR3 totals 13 residues. The germline V gene has CDR1 ENHRY and CDR2 SYGVKD. With 4 bases removed from V and 3 bases from J, the gap between germline ends came to 10 bases. The CDR3 DNA is TGTGCCATCAGTGGGGACACCAACTACGAGCAGTACTTC. The encoded protein is CAISGDTNYEQYF.

This clonotype was picked up many times. The chain joins TRBV3-1 to TRBJ1-2; D gene ambiguous. The CDR3 has 15 residues. The germline gives CDR1 LGHDT, CDR2 YNNKEL (reference sequence). V lost 3 bases and J 2 bases, leaving 13 bases between the germline ends. CDR3 loop: CASSHFGPRNYGYTF. The CDR3, as DNA: TGTGCCAGCAGCCACTTCGGACCGAGGAACTATGGCTACACCTTC.

This clonotype was seen ten or more times. J is TRBJ2-3 and V is TRBV20-1; 13 nucleotides match TRBD2. Germline V gives CDR1 DFQATT, CDR2 SNEGSKA (reference sequence). The length of the CDR3 is 13 residues. The V gene end was trimmed by 6 bases and the J gene end by 7 bases; junction bases not matched to a gene: 4. The CDR3, as DNA: TGCAGTGCAAGGACTAGCGGGAGTTATACGCAGTATTTT. This sequence encodes CSARTSGSYTQYF.

This clonotype appeared many times. This chain joins TRBV20-1 and TRBJ1-2; D remains ambiguous. The V gene lost 3 bases and the J gene lost 3 bases, with 8 bases spanning the gap. The CDR3 totals 12 residues. The germline CDR1 and CDR2 sequences are DFQATT and SNEGSKA (reference sequence). The CDR3 DNA sequence: TGCAGTGCTAGTCCCGCCTACTATGGCTACACCTTC. Protein product: CSASPAYYGYTF.

This clonotype showed up many times. The chain employs TRBV27 and TRBJ2-3; D may be TRBD1 or TRBD2 (5 bases each). CDR1 is MNHEY, CDR2 SMNVEV, per germline (reference sequence). CDR3 length: 17 residues. The V and J ends lost 4 bases and 8 bases respectively, with 25 bases between them. For the CDR3, the DNA is TGTGCCAGCAGTTCAATCGGGACCCCGGCCGCGAGGGTTACGCAGTATTTT. It translates to CASSSIGTPAARVTQYF.

This clonotype occurred a few times. The chain uses TRBV28 and TRBJ2-2; no definite D call. The CDR3 sequence is 16 residues long. Trimming took off 1 base at V and 3 bases at J, with 12 bases between the two ends. Germline CDR1 is MDHEN and CDR2 is SYDVKM. The CDR3 is CASSLSSVTYTGELFF. The CDR3 DNA is TGTGCCAGCAGTTTATCCAGCGTAACCTACACCGGGGAGCTGTTTTTT. Drawing the rest from reference TRBV28 and TRBJ2-2, the complete variable domain is DVKVTQSSRYLVKRTGEKVFLECVQDMDHENMFWYRQDPGLGLRLIYFSYDVKMKEKGDIPEGYSVSREKKERFSLILESASTNQTSMYLCASSLSSVTYTGELFFGEGSRLTVL.

The rearrangement joins TRBV14 to TRBJ1-4; the match to TRBD1 covers 7 bases. The CDR3 has 16 residues. V shed 2 bases, J shed 2 bases, and the junction held 5 bases outside the gene matches. CDR1 and CDR2 from the germline V gene are SGHDN and FVKESK. CDR3 region: CASSQTTGTTNEKLFF. CDR3 DNA sequence: TGTGCCAGCAGCCAAACGACAGGGACGACTAATGAAAAACTGTTTTTT.

The chain has TRBV28 and TRBJ2-2; D gene unclear. CDR3 size: 12 residues. The V and J ends lost 4 bases and 6 bases respectively, with 6 bases between them. Germline CDR1 reads MDHEN; CDR2 reads SYDVKM. Written as DNA, the CDR3 is TGTGCCAGCAGTTCTTGCCCCGGGGAGCTGTTTTTT. Translated: CASSSCPGELFF.

This clonotype appeared many times. The chain is built from TRBV5-1 and TRBJ2-4; either TRBD1 or TRBD2 may supply D (7 bases each). Germline-derived CDR1 and CDR2 are SGHRS and YFSETQ. V was cut by 4 bases and J by 8 bases, with 16 bases left in between. The CDR3 extends over 14 amino acids. The CDR3 is CASSLMTGRDIQYF. Written as DNA, the CDR3 is TGCGCCAGCAGCCTGATGACAGGGAGGGACATTCAGTACTTC.

This clonotype was counted ten times or more. The chain employs TRBV29-1 and TRBJ1-6; TRBD1 agrees at 9 bases. V lost 6 bases to trimming and J lost 7 bases; unmatched junction nucleotides: 4. The germline V gene encodes CDR1 SQVTM and CDR2 ANQGSEA. The CDR3 has 13 amino acids. For the CDR3, the DNA is TGCAGCGTCCTCGACAGGGGGAATTCACCCCTCCACTTT. It yields the protein CSVLDRGNSPLHF.